This entry features one TCR beta chain sequence. No antigen is known for it. Sequencing was performed with immunoSEQ multiplex PCR; in TCRdb, only in-frame clones are kept and a portion is missing. The repertoire holds approximately 260,000 clones, with approximately 86% as singletons. The CDR3 covers 14 residues. Trimming cost V 4 bases and J 1 base; bases outside gene matches: 2. CDR1 and CDR2 from the germline V gene are SGHVS and FNYEAQ. The entry originates in a study of cytomegalovirus exposure and HLA in healthy donors. Overall study findings and caveats: It was 150 to 200 TCR beta chains that were listed as cytomegalovirus-associated.

This receptor was obtained from a woman aged 18-30 years in good health and CMV-seronegative. The sequenced sample was PBMCs. The chain combines TRBV7-6 with TRBJ2-5; 8 nucleotides align to TRBD1. Here the CDR3 reads CASSSDRVQETQYF. The CDR3 bases are TGTGCCAGCAGCTCGGACAGGGTCCAAGAGACCCAGTACTTC.